Shown below are 3 T cell receptor beta chains from a single sample sequenced in a study of T cells in Graves' hyperthyroidism and ophthalmopathy. Template material for amplifying TCR beta CDR3 regions consisted of RNA transcripts. TCR CDR3 regions were first amplified by RT-PCR with HTBI primers. TCRdb reprocessed the multiplex PCR reads with MiXCR, giving one entry per CDR3 protein. The sample holds around 400,000 distinct CDR3 sequences, around 25% seen once. Sequences were obtained from blood. The source of these receptors is a man over 45 with Graves' hyperthyroidism.

The V call is TRBV2, the J call TRBJ2-1; 11 nucleotides line up with TRBD2. The CDR3 extends over 14 amino acids. After removal of 8 bases from V and 10 bases from J, the junction contained 10 bases not matched to a gene. Germline V gene lookup returns CDR1 SNHLY and CDR2 FYNNEI. This CDR3 is CASAGTSGAFEQFF. CDR3 coding DNA: TGTGCCAGCGCCGGGACTAGCGGAGCCTTCGAGCAGTTCTTC.

A few counts support this clonotype. This CDR3 reads CASSPPPLSYEQYF. The DNA of the CDR3 is TGTGCCAGCTCACCACCCCCATTATCCTACGAGCAGTACTTC. V usage is TRBV18 and J usage is TRBJ2-7; the D is unclear. The germline gives CDR1 KGHSH, CDR2 LQKENI. The CDR3 runs to 14 residues. Trimming left V 0 bases short and J 1 base short, with 7 bases between.

Note on this clonotype: At one end the junction does not follow the germline gene, possibly because of a read error. The chain carries TRBV7-2 and TRBJ2-1; D is ambiguous. The CDR3 is made up of 17 amino acids. Looked up from germline, CDR1 is SGHTA and CDR2 is FQGNSA. The chain's CDR3 is CASSLYAGRAAYTEQFF. As DNA, the CDR3 is TGTGCCAGCAGCTTATACGCCGGACGGGCCGCATACACTGAGCAGTTCTTC. Full variable domain (outside the CDR3, taken from reference TRBV7-2 and TRBJ2-1): GAGVSQSPSNKVTEKGKDVELRCDPISGHTALYWYRQSLGQGLEFLIYFQGNSAPDKSGLPSDRFSAERTGGSVSTLTIQRTQQEDSAVYLCASSLYAGRAAYTEQFFGPGTRLTVL.